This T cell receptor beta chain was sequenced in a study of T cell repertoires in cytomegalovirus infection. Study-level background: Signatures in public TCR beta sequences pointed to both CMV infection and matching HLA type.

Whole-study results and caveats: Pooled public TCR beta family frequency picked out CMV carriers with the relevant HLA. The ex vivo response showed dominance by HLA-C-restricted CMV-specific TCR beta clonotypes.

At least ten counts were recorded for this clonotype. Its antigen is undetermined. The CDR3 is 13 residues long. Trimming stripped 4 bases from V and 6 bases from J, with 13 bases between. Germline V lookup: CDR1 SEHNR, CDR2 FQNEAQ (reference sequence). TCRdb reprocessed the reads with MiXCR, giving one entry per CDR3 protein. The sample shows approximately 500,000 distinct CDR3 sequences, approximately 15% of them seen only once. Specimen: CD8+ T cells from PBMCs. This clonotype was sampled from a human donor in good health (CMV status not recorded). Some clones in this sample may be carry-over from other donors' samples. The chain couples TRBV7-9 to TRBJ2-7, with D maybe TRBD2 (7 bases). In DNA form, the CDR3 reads TGTGCCAGCAGCTCGCGGGGGCCGGGCGAGCAGTACTTC. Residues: CASSSRGPGEQYF. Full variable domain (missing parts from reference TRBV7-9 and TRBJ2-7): DTGVSQNPRHKITKRGQNVTFRCDPISEHNRLYWYRQTLGQGPEFLTYFQNEAQLEKSRLLSDRFSAERPKGSFSTLEIQRTEQGDSAMYLCASSSRGPGEQYFGPGTRLTVT.